These 28 T cell receptor beta chains originate from one sample sequenced in a study of blood T cell repertoires in COVID-19. The table came from immunoSEQ multiplex PCR; TCRdb's copy has only in-frame clones and leaves some out. The sample has approximately 210,000 clones; roughly 84% are singletons. Sequencing used peripheral blood. These receptors were taken from an elderly woman with COVID-19, enrolled during active disease.

The genes are TRBV7-9 and TRBJ2-1; a weak D match, TRBD1 (5 bases). Germline V lookup: CDR1 SEHNR, CDR2 FQNEAQ (reference sequence). The CDR3 is made up of 14 amino acids. Trimming shortened V by 3 bases and J by 4 bases, and 10 bases separated the two germline ends. The chain's CDR3 is CASSLAQVYNEQFF. CDR3 in DNA: TGTGCCAGCAGCTTGGCACAGGTGTACAATGAGCAGTTCTTC.

The chain combines TRBV7-2 with TRBJ1-1, with D possibly TRBD1 on 5 matching bases. V was clipped by 3 bases and J by 5 bases, with 10 bases between them. The CDR3 has 13 residues. In germline, CDR1 is SGHTA, CDR2 FQGNSA. The DNA of the CDR3 is TGTGCCAGCAGCTTTGGGGGAGGAACTGAAGCTTTCTTT. Protein sequence: CASSFGGGTEAFF.

With regard to this clone: Other DNA variants within this sample encode the same CDR3. The chain carries TRBV5-5 and TRBJ2-5; D unresolved. The CDR3 consists of 11 residues. Germline V gene sequence: CDR1 SGHKS, CDR2 YYEKEE (reference sequence). Deletions cut 3 bases from V and 2 bases from J, with 2 bases between. The CDR3 loop reads CASSSQETQYF. CDR3 nucleotides: TGTGCCAGCAGCTCGCAAGAGACCCAGTACTTC.

V gene TRBV10-2 combines with J gene TRBJ1-1, with 8 bases aligning to TRBD1. This CDR3 comprises 15 residues. CDR1 is WSHSY, CDR2 SAAADI, per germline. V was pared by 2 bases and J by 8 bases, with 10 bases of the junction left unmatched. The CDR3 sequence is CASSEPGQGAREAFF. In DNA, the CDR3 is TGCGCCAGCAGTGAGCCTGGCCAGGGGGCGCGGGAAGCTTTCTTT.

Only a few counts were recorded for this clone. The chain carries TRBV24-1 and TRBJ2-1, with 9 bases fitting TRBD2. The CDR3 is made up of 16 amino acids. The junction had 12 bases not matched to a gene; V was cut back by 4 bases and J by 9 bases. In germline, CDR1 is KGHDR, CDR2 SFDVKD. The CDR3 nucleotides read TGTGCCACCAGTGACGATAGCGGGACTAGCACTGGTGAGCAGTTCTTC. Amino acid sequence: CATSDDSGTSTGEQFF.

The rearrangement links TRBV27 to TRBJ2-3, with 10 bases fitting TRBD2. This CDR3 is built from 15 residues. The trim removed 5 bases at V and 2 bases at J, leaving 4 bases unmatched. Germline loops: CDR1 MNHEY, CDR2 SMNVEV (reference sequence). The CDR3 DNA sequence: TGTGCCAGCAGTGGAGCGGGGGGGACCACAGATACGCAGTATTTT. This sequence encodes CASSGAGGTTDTQYF.

The chain uses TRBV5-1 and TRBJ1-3; 7 positions match TRBD1. The CDR3 has 13 amino acids. V was clipped by 7 bases and J by 3 bases; unmatched bases: 4. Germline lookup yields CDR1 SGHRS and CDR2 YFSETQ. This CDR3 reads CASSDRDGNTIYF. CDR3 DNA: TGCGCCAGCTCAGACAGGGATGGAAACACCATATATTTT. The variable domain in full, completed from reference TRBV5-1 and TRBJ1-3, reads KAGVTQTPRYLIKTRGQQVTLSCSPISGHRSVSWYQQTPGQGLQFLFEYFSETQRNKGNFPGRFSGRQFSNSRSEMNVSTLELGDSALYLCASSDRDGNTIYFGEGSWLTVV.

The V call is TRBV7-9, the J call TRBJ1-6; 7 bases are a match to TRBD1. Germline V lookup: CDR1 SEHNR, CDR2 FQNEAQ (reference sequence). The length of the CDR3 is 16 residues. Trimming took 5 bases from V and 7 from J; bases not matched to a gene: 11. The CDR3 DNA follows: TGTGCCAGCAGCGCGCGGGACAGTATTGAAAATTCACCCCTCCACTTT. It translates to CASSARDSIENSPLHF.

The chain carries TRBV19 and TRBJ1-1; tentative D call: TRBD1 (5 bases). V gave up 0 bases and J gave up 1 base, with 6 bases separating them. Germline V gives CDR1 LNHDA, CDR2 SQIVND (reference sequence). The CDR3 consists of 14 residues. The CDR3 bases are TGTGCCAGTAGTATAGACGGACAGAACACTGAAGCTTTCTTT. This codes for CASSIDGQNTEAFF.

V is TRBV21-1 and J is TRBJ1-1; the table's D call, TRBD1, has no DNA check behind it. TRBV21-1 is classified as a pseudogene. The length of the CDR3 is 16 residues. The CDR3 reads CASSKDRALMNTEAFF. CDR3 bases: TGTGCCAGCAGCAAAGACAGGGCCCTGATGAACACTGAAGCTTTCTTT.

For this clone: At the DNA level, this CDR3 is encoded by other sequences in the same sample as well. The gene calls are TRBV18 and TRBJ2-5; D is unclear. The ends were cut back, 1 base at V and 5 bases at J, with 11 bases in the middle. Germline CDR1 is KGHSH and CDR2 is LQKENI. The length of the CDR3 is 14 residues. CDR3 amino acids: CASSPQAGQETQYF. In DNA form, the CDR3 reads TGTGCCAGCTCACCACAGGCTGGGCAGGAGACCCAGTACTTC.

This rearrangement joins TRBV6-1 to TRBJ1-2, with 8 bases aligning to TRBD1. The length of the CDR3 is 13 residues. Germline lookup yields CDR1 MNHNS and CDR2 SASEGT. Germline trimming cut 0 bases from V and 10 bases from J; bases unmatched to any gene: 4. The CDR3 loop reads CASSEAWDRTYTF. DNA of the CDR3: TGTGCCAGCAGTGAAGCGTGGGACAGGACCTACACCTTC.

This clone was counted only a few times. This chain joins TRBV3-1 (or the pseudogene TRBV3-2) and TRBJ1-2; 8 bases map to TRBD1. The CDR3 runs 15 residues. Germline V lookup: CDR1 LGHDT, CDR2 YNNKEL (reference sequence). V was clipped by 1 base and J by 2 bases; unmatched bases: 3. For the CDR3, the DNA is TGTGCCAGCAGCCAAGGGACAGGGCCCAACTATGGCTACACCTTC. The encoded protein is CASSQGTGPNYGYTF.

The rearrangement joins TRBV6-2 or TRBV6-3 to TRBJ2-5, with 8 bases fitting TRBD2. The CDR3 is 14 amino acids. V gave up 0 bases and J gave up 4 bases; unmatched junction bases: 1. The germline gives CDR1 MNHEY, CDR2 SVGEGT. The CDR3 sequence: CASSYSAGGETQYF. Written as DNA, the CDR3 is TGTGCCAGCAGTTACTCGGCGGGGGGAGAGACCCAGTACTTC.

This CDR3 reads CASNLVADGYTF. The DNA of the CDR3 is TGTGCCAGCAACCTCGTAGCTGATGGCTACACCTTC. V is TRBV6-1 and J is TRBJ1-2; D is uncertain. Looked up from germline, CDR1 is MNHNS and CDR2 is SASEGT. The CDR3 contains 12 residues. Trimming stripped 7 bases from V and 6 bases from J, with 12 bases between.

The V and J genes are TRBV3-1 (or the pseudogene TRBV3-2) and TRBJ1-5; 7 bases match TRBD1. The germline gives CDR1 LGHDT, CDR2 YNNKEL (reference sequence). V was clipped by 4 bases and J by 5 bases; unmatched bases: 2. This CDR3 has 13 residues. CDR3 nucleotide sequence: TGTGCCAGCAGCCCCGACAGGGATCAGCCCCAGCATTTT. This codes for CASSPDRDQPQHF.

The table lists this clone with a few counts. The gene calls are TRBV11-2 and TRBJ1-1, with a tentative D call TRBD1 (6 bases). This CDR3 region has 15 residues. From germline, CDR1 is SGHAT and CDR2 FQNNGV. The V end lost 5 bases, the J end lost 2 bases, and 15 bases lay between the germline ends. The CDR3 loop reads CASSIGGGLNTEAFF. The DNA for the CDR3 is TGTGCCAGCAGCATAGGGGGGGGCCTCAACACTGAAGCTTTCTTT.

In this sample, this clone turned up a few times. As DNA, the CDR3 is TGCAGCGTAGATACAGGTTCGGACACCATATATTTT. This translates into CSVDTGSDTIYF. The J gene is TRBJ1-3, the V gene TRBV29-1; a weak D match, TRBD1 (5 bases). Germline loops: CDR1 SQVTM, CDR2 ANQGSEA. Trimming took off 6 bases at V and 8 bases at J, with 14 bases between the two ends. The CDR3 covers 12 residues.

J is TRBJ1-4 and V is TRBV4-1; 12 bases line up with TRBD1. The CDR3 loop spans 20 amino acids. V trimming: 3 bases; J trimming: 0 bases; junction bases outside the gene matches: 11. CDR1 and CDR2 (germline): MGHRA, YSYEKL. The CDR3 here is CASSHVRDRGRLATNEKLFF. The CDR3 nucleotides are TGCGCCAGCAGCCACGTCCGGGACAGGGGGCGTTTAGCAACTAATGAAAAACTGTTTTTT.

This chain connects TRBV7-2 to TRBJ1-4; 7 bases line up with TRBD1. J gave up 3 bases and V 6 bases, and 7 bases lay outside the gene matches. This CDR3 contains 15 residues. Germline CDR1 reads SGHTA; CDR2 reads FQGNSA. This CDR3 reads CASRSGTASNEKLFF. CDR3 nucleotides: TGTGCCAGCAGGTCCGGGACAGCTTCTAATGAAAAACTGTTTTTT.

V gene TRBV29-1 combines with J gene TRBJ1-2, with 8 bases identical to TRBD1. With 7 bases clipped from V and 6 bases from J, the junction kept 7 bases outside the gene matches. This CDR3 has 12 amino acids. The V gene's germline CDR1 is SQVTM and CDR2 ANQGSEA. CDR3 nucleotides: TGCAGCGGGATAGGACAGGGAAATGGCTACACCTTC. It yields the protein CSGIGQGNGYTF.

This clone was seen once. CDR3 loop: CASRPGTGPYEQYF. CDR3 sequence (DNA): TGTGCCAGTAGACCCGGGACAGGGCCCTACGAGCAGTACTTC. The V gene is TRBV19, the J gene TRBJ2-7, with 9 bases lining up with TRBD1. This CDR3 spans 14 amino acids. The V gene's germline CDR1 is LNHDA and CDR2 SQIVND (reference sequence). Germline trimming cut 6 bases from V and 2 bases from J; bases unmatched to any gene: 5.

The count of this clone is one. The chain couples TRBV7-9 to TRBJ1-2, with D possibly being TRBD1 (6 bases). The germline CDR1 and CDR2 sequences are SEHNR and FQNEAQ (reference sequence). Trimming took 5 bases from V and 0 from J, leaving 22 bases between them. The CDR3 loop spans 18 amino acids. CDR3 nucleotides: TGTGCCAGCAGCGTCCTGTGGGGCAGGGGAGACCCTAACTATGGCTACACCTTC. Translation gives CASSVLWGRGDPNYGYTF.

This chain joins TRBV29-1 and TRBJ2-1; D is uncertain. The V end was cut by 1 base, the J end by 6 bases, with 19 bases between. This CDR3 is built from 16 residues. Germline-derived CDR1 and CDR2 are SQVTM and ANQGSEA. In DNA, the CDR3 is TGCAGCGTTGAAGGTTGGTCGGCTAGAGCCAGCAATGAGCAGTTCTTC. As protein: CSVEGWSARASNEQFF.

The chain combines TRBV5-1 with TRBJ2-2, with D possibly being TRBD2 (7 bases). Trimming took off 1 base at V and 7 bases at J, with 14 bases between the two ends. Germline values: CDR1 SGHRS, CDR2 YFSETQ. There are 15 residues in the CDR3. CDR3 region: CASSLSGTNVGELFF. As DNA, the CDR3 is TGCGCCAGCAGCTTGAGCGGGACAAACGTCGGGGAGCTGTTTTTT.

V gene TRBV4-2 combines with J gene TRBJ2-2; D perhaps matches TRBD2 (7 bases). Looked up from germline, CDR1 is LGHNA and CDR2 is YNFKEQ. This CDR3 contains 16 residues. Trimming left V 0 bases short and J 3 bases short, with 11 bases between. The CDR3 bases are TGTGCCAGCAGCCAAGATGGCGGGGGCTACACCGGGGAGCTGTTTTTT. The encoded protein is CASSQDGGGYTGELFF.

The chain carries TRBV28 and TRBJ1-6; TRBD1 is a possible D gene (6 bases). V gave up 7 bases and J gave up 5 bases, with 15 bases separating them. Germline CDR1 is MDHEN and CDR2 is SYDVKM. CDR3 length equals 15 residues. Here the CDR3 DNA reads TGTGCCAGCATTGCGTCGAGGGGGAATAATTCACCCCTCCACTTT. Translated: CASIASRGNNSPLHF.

This clone was seen a few times. This chain connects TRBV10-3 to TRBJ1-6; no clear D gene. This CDR3 is built from 15 residues. Trimming pared 0 bases from V and 9 bases from J, leaving 12 bases between. From germline, CDR1 is ENHRY and CDR2 SYGVKD. CDR3 nucleotide sequence: TGTGCCATCAGTGAGTCGACTTCGGAAAGTTCACCCCTCCACTTT. Its translation is CAISESTSESSPLHF.